The text below deals with one TCR beta chain. V lost 3 bases, J lost 2 bases, and 13 bases stayed unmatched. This CDR3 region has 19 residues. Germline V gene sequence: CDR1 MNHNS, CDR2 SASEGT. The data were obtained in a study of shared T cell receptors in the human thymus. Assay: immunoSEQ multiplex PCR; the TCRdb copy retains only in-frame clones and omits some. In the table there are 500,000 to 550,000 clones, more than 75% of which are singletons. This sample also belongs to another study, concerning human thymus T cells. That source adds: Donation was from healthy Finnish infants who were having corrective surgery that addressed congenital heart defects. Resections were taken during corrective heart surgery, and the thymus tissue came from these. Thymic and blood repertoires seemed to favor certain V and J genes.

The chain has TRBV6-1 and TRBJ2-6; 7 nucleotides align to TRBD1. The TCR originated in a boy in the first two years of life with a congenital heart defect. Sequenced sample: thymocytes. The DNA for the CDR3 is TGTGCCAGCAGTGACCCCAAACAGGGGCTGCTTCCTGGGGCCAACGTCCTGACTTTC. It is translated as CASSDPKQGLLPGANVLTF.